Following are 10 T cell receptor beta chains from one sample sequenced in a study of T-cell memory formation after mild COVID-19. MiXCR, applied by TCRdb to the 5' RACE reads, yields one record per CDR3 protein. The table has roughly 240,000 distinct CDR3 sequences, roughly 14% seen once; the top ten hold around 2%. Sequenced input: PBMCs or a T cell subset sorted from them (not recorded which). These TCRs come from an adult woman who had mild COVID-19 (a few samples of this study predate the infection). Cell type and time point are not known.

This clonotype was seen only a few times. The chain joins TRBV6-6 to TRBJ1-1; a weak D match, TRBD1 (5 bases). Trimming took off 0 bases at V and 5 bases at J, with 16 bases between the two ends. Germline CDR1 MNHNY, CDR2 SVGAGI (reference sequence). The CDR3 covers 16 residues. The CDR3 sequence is CASSYSAGWGNTEAFF. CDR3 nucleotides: TGTGCCAGCAGTTACTCGGCAGGGTGGGGGAATACTGAAGCTTTCTTT.

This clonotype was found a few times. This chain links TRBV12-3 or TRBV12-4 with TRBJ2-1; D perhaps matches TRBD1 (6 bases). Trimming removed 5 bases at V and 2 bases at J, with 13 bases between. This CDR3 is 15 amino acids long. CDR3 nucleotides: TGTGCCAGCAGTCGATACCGGGACACCTACAATGAGCAGTTCTTC. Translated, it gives CASSRYRDTYNEQFF.

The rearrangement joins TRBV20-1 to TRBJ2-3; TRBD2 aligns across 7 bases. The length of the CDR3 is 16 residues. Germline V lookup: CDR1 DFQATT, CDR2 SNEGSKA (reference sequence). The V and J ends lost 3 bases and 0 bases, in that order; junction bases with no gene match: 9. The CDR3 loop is CSASPLAVASTDTQYF. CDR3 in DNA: TGCAGTGCTAGTCCCCTAGCGGTTGCTAGCACAGATACGCAGTATTTT.

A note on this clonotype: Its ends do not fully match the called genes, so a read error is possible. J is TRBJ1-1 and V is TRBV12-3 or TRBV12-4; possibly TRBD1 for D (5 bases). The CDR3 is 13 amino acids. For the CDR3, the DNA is TGTGACAGCAGTTTCCAGGGGAACACTGAAGCTTTCTTT. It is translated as CDSSFQGNTEAFF.

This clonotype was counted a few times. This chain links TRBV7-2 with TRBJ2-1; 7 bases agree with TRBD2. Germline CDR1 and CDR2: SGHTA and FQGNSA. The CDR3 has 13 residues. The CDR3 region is CGSRGRSGNEQFF. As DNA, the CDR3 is TGTGGTTCCCGCGGGAGATCTGGTAATGAGCAGTTCTTC.

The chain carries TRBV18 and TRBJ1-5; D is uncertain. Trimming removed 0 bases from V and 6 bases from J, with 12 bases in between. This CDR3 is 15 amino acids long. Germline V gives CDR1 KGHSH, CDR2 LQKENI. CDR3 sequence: CASSPPSGQRQPQHF. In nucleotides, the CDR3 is TGTGCCAGCTCACCACCGTCAGGTCAGCGTCAGCCCCAGCATTTT.

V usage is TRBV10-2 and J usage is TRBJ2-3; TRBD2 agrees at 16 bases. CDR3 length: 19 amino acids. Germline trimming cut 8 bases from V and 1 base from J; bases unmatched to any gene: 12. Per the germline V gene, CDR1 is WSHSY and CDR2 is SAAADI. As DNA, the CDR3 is TGCGCCAGCGCTGAGGGACTAGCGGGAGGGTGGTCCGGCACAGATACGCAGTATTTT. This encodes CASAEGLAGGWSGTDTQYF.

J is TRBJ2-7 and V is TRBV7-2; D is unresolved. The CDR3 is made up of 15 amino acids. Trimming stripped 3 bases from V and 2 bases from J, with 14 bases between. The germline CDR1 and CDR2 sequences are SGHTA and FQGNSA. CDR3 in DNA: TGTGCCAGCAGCTTTGTCCCCGACGGGCCCTACGAGCAGTACTTC. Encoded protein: CASSFVPDGPYEQYF.

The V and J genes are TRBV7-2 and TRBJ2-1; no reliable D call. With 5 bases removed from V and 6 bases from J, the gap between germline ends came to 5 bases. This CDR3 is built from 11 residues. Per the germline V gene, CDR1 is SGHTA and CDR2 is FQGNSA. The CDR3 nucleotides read TGTGCCAGCAGCCCGCGCAATGAGCAGTTCTTC. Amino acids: CASSPRNEQFF.

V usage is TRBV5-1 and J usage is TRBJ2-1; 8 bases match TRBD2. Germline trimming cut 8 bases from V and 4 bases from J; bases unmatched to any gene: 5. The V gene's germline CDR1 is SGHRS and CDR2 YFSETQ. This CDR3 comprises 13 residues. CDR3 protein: CASTSGDYNEQFF. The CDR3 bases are TGCGCCAGTACTAGCGGAGATTACAATGAGCAGTTCTTC.